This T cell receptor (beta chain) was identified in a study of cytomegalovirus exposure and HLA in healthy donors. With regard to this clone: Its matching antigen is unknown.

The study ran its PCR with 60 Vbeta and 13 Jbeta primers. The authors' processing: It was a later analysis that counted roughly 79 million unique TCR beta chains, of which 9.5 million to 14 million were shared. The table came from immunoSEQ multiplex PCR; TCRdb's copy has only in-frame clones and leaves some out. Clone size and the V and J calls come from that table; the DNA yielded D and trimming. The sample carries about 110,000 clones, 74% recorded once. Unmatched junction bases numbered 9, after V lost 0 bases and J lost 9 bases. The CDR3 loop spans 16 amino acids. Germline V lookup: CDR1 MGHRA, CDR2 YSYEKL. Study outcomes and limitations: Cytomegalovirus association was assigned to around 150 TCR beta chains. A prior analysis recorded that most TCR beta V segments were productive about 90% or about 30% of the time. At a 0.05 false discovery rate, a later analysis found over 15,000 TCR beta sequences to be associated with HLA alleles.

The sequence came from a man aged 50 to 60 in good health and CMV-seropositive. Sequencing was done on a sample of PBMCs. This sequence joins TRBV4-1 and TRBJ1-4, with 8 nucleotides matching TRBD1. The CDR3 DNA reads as TGCGCCAGCAGCCAAGATCCCGGACAGGGCGGACAAAAACTGTTTTTT. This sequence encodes CASSQDPGQGGQKLFF.